This TCR beta chain was sequenced for a study of T-cell memory formation after mild COVID-19. Study-wide background: TCR clustering was largely donor specific.

TCRdb reanalysed the 5' RACE reads using MiXCR and keeps one entry per CDR3 protein. Here the sample spans around 390,000 distinct CDR3 sequences, about 15% being singletons. Findings and caveats of the study: Clonal second-wave expansions that peaked on day 37 had unconfirmed SARS-CoV-2 specificity. Prior to infection, memory already included some responding clones, suggesting cross-reactive memory joined.

V lost 6 bases to trimming and J lost 2 bases, with 17 bases between them. This CDR3 spans 15 amino acids. Germline V gives CDR1 LGHNT, CDR2 FRNRAP. A few counts support this clonotype. Antigen: not known. The origin of this receptor is a man aged 18 to 30 who had mild COVID-19 (a few samples of this study predate the infection). Cell type and time point are not known. Sequenced sample: PBMCs or a T cell subset sorted from them (not recorded which). The V gene is TRBV12-5, the J gene TRBJ2-7; the D is unclear. In DNA form, the CDR3 reads TGTGCTAGTGGAAAAGGGTTATCCAGCACCTACGAGCAGTACGTC. It specifies CASGKGLSSTYEQYV.